This T cell receptor beta chain comes out of a study of graft-versus-host responses after intestinal transplantation. The V and J ends lost 3 bases and 14 bases, in that order; junction bases with no gene match: 9. This CDR3 contains 13 residues. CDR1 and CDR2 (germline): MNHEY, SMNVEV (reference sequence). TCRdb's table, derived via immunoSEQ multiplex PCR, lists solely in-frame clones and lacks some. Here the sample spans over 45,000 clones, about 87% being singletons. This TCR derives from a human patient who received an intestinal transplant, so some T cells may come from the graft donor. The V and J genes are TRBV27 and TRBJ2-3, with 9 bases matching TRBD2. Material: PBMCs, obtained 26 days after transplant. CDR3 loop: CASSLVAGEPGYF. CDR3 nucleotide sequence: TGTGCCAGCAGTTTGGTAGCGGGGGAACCGGGGTATTTT.